This T cell receptor beta chain was profiled in a study of blood T cell repertoires in COVID-19. The CDR3 extends over 14 amino acids. Germline CDR1 is SGHTA and CDR2 is FQGNSA. Trimming removed 6 bases from V and 5 bases from J; junction bases left unmatched: 10. Sequencing used immunoSEQ multiplex PCR; TCRdb keeps in-frame clones, though not all of them. The sample shows fewer than 350,000 clones, approximately 88% of them seen only once. Material: PBMCs or T cells enriched from blood (not recorded which). This sequence joins TRBV7-2 and TRBJ2-7; 7 bases agree with TRBD1. This receptor was identified in a man between 60 and 70 years old who had recovered from COVID-19. In DNA, the CDR3 is TGTGCCAGCAGTAAACAGGGGATCGGCGACGAGCAGTACTTC. Translated: CASSKQGIGDEQYF.